The 27 T cell receptor beta chains below come from one sample, sequenced in a study of T cells in Graves' hyperthyroidism and ophthalmopathy (dated by TCRdb to about 2019). Library preparation was by multiplex PCR. The listed sequencing device is Illumina HiSeq 2000. The TCR beta CDR3 regions were amplified from the RNA transcripts. A first-round RT-PCR of the TCR CDR3 used the HTBI primer set with the Qiagen OneStep RT-PCR kit. TCRdb passed the public sequencing reads through fastp at Q25 and MiXCR, retaining productive beta sequences. Each CDR3 protein gets just one entry, which takes the most common genes and DNA from the rows behind it. Here the sample has some 370,000 distinct CDR3 sequences; 17% occur a single time. In total, the top ten clones hold around a third of the sample. Sequencing was performed on blood. The receptors were gathered from a woman in her twenties or thirties with Graves' hyperthyroidism that later progressed to Graves' ophthalmopathy.

This clonotype was seen at least ten times. The rearrangement uses TRBV5-5 and TRBJ2-5; 11 bases align to TRBD1. The CDR3 length is 16 residues. V was clipped by 3 bases and J by 4 bases; unmatched bases: 8. The germline V gene has CDR1 SGHKS and CDR2 YYEKEE (reference sequence). The CDR3, as DNA: TGTGCCAGCAGCTGGGGGGGACAGGGGGTGACAGAGACCCAGTACTTC. This encodes CASSWGGQGVTETQYF.

The sample holds many counts of this clonotype. The chain combines TRBV7-9 with TRBJ1-1; 8 bases fit TRBD1. CDR1 SEHNR and CDR2 FQNEAQ come from the germline V gene (reference sequence). The CDR3 has 15 residues. The V segment lost 5 bases and the J segment 6 bases; nucleotides outside the gene matches: 11. The CDR3 region is CASSRMDRVLPEAFF. DNA for the CDR3: TGTGCCAGCAGCAGGATGGACAGGGTCCTCCCTGAAGCTTTCTTT. Supplemented by reference TRBV7-9 and TRBJ1-1, the full variable domain reads DTGVSQNPRHKITKRGQNVTFRCDPISEHNRLYWYRQTLGQGPEFLTYFQNEAQLEKSRLLSDRFSAERPKGSFSTLEIQRTEQGDSAMYLCASSRMDRVLPEAFFGQGTRLTVV.

This clonotype was counted at least ten times. J is TRBJ2-5 and V is TRBV2; D call uncertain. Germline-derived CDR1 and CDR2 are SNHLY and FYNNEI. Trimming removed 0 bases from V and 5 bases from J, with 10 bases in between. CDR3 length: 14 amino acids. The CDR3 coding sequence is TGTGCCAGCAGTGAAGCAAGGCAAACGGAGACCCAGTACTTC. Translation: CASSEARQTETQYF.

This clonotype showed up many times. The CDR3 DNA reads TGTGCCTGTAGACAGAGGAACACTGAAGCTTTCTTT. Its translation is CACRQRNTEAFF. This sequence joins TRBV30 and TRBJ1-1; D may be TRBD1 (5 bases). Trimming took 6 bases from V and 1 from J, leaving 9 bases between them. The germline V gene has CDR1 GTSNPN and CDR2 SVGIG (reference sequence). The CDR3 consists of 12 residues.

This clonotype has a handful of counts. This chain joins TRBV20-1 and TRBJ2-7; D gene ambiguous. The CDR3 is made up of 11 amino acids. The V end was cut by 2 bases, the J end by 3 bases, with 5 bases between. Germline CDR1 DFQATT, CDR2 SNEGSKA (reference sequence). CDR3 protein: CSARRIYEQYF. The CDR3 DNA reads as TGCAGTGCTAGAAGGATCTACGAGCAGTACTTC.

This clonotype has more than one count but fewer than ten. V usage is TRBV6-1 and J usage is TRBJ2-1, with 7 bases identical to TRBD1. The CDR3 totals 15 residues. Germline loops: CDR1 MNHNS, CDR2 SASEGT. V shed 6 bases, J shed 0 bases, and the junction held 5 bases outside the gene matches. CDR3 DNA sequence: TGTGCCAGCAGCTCCGACAGGGACTCCTACAATGAGCAGTTCTTC. Residues: CASSSDRDSYNEQFF.

In this sample, this clonotype turned up a few times. This sequence joins TRBV6-1 and TRBJ1-5; TRBD1 is a possible D gene (6 bases). This CDR3 spans 13 amino acids. Germline V gives CDR1 MNHNS, CDR2 SASEGT. V dropped 6 bases and J dropped 9 bases, with 15 bases sitting between them. The chain's CDR3 is CASSHREGRPQHF. The CDR3 bases are TGTGCCAGCAGCCACAGGGAAGGTCGGCCCCAGCATTTT.

This clonotype was seen a few times. The V and J genes are TRBV20-1 and TRBJ2-1; 9 nucleotides align to TRBD2. J lost 3 bases, V lost 3 bases, and 3 bases had no gene match. Germline loops: CDR1 DFQATT, CDR2 SNEGSKA (reference sequence). CDR3 length: 14 amino acids. This CDR3 is CSASRAGGYNEQFF. Here the CDR3 DNA reads TGCAGTGCTAGTCGAGCGGGAGGCTACAATGAGCAGTTCTTC.

This clonotype occurred a few times. This rearrangement joins TRBV6-1 to TRBJ2-6; possibly TRBD1 or TRBD2 for D (6 bases each). The germline V gene has CDR1 MNHNS and CDR2 SASEGT. V was trimmed by 6 bases and J by 1 base, leaving 13 bases between them. CDR3 length: 16 residues. The DNA of the CDR3 is TGTGCCAGCAGCCGGGGGCGGGGTTCTGGGGCCAACGTCCTGACTTTC. It is translated as CASSRGRGSGANVLTF.

This clonotype showed up many times. The chain carries TRBV7-9 and TRBJ2-7, with D unclear. The CDR3 has 12 residues. Germline assignment: CDR1 SEHNR and CDR2 FQNEAQ (reference sequence). V was pared by 0 bases and J by 4 bases, with 4 bases between. Written as DNA, the CDR3 is TGTGCCAGCAGCTTAGCAGATTACGAGCAGTACTTC. Amino acids: CASSLADYEQYF.

The chain couples TRBV20-1 to TRBJ2-7; no clear D. The CDR3 runs to 13 residues. Germline lookup yields CDR1 DFQATT and CDR2 SNEGSKA (reference sequence). Between the trimmed V and J ends, which lost 3 bases and 0 bases, there was a span of 9 bases. CDR3 sequence (DNA): TGCAGTGCTAGTCCCAGGAACTCCTACGAGCAGTACTTC. This translates into CSASPRNSYEQYF.

This clonotype was counted at least ten times. The chain combines TRBV12-3 or TRBV12-4 with TRBJ2-3, with D perhaps TRBD2 (6 bases). CDR3 length: 14 residues. Trimming left V 8 bases short and J 1 base short, with 13 bases between. CDR3 amino acids: CASHPGGGTDTQYF. The DNA of the CDR3 is TGTGCCAGCCACCCCGGGGGAGGCACAGATACGCAGTATTTT.

This clonotype has ten or more counts. V is TRBV10-3 and J is TRBJ2-7; 7 bases are a match to TRBD1. Germline values: CDR1 ENHRY, CDR2 SYGVKD. The CDR3 contains 14 residues. The V gene end was trimmed by 10 bases and the J gene end by 1 base; junction bases not matched to a gene: 10. This CDR3 reads CATQGQIDSYEQYF. The DNA of the CDR3 is TGTGCCACCCAGGGACAGATTGATTCCTACGAGCAGTACTTC.

This clonotype has ten or more counts. The chain has TRBV13 and TRBJ2-5; TRBD2 might be the D (5 bases). CDR1 is PRHDT and CDR2 is FYEKMQ in the germline V gene (reference sequence). V lost 3 bases to trimming and J lost 5 bases, with 13 bases between them. The CDR3 totals 14 residues. CDR3 residues: CASSFQGSMETQYF. For the CDR3, the DNA is TGTGCCAGCAGCTTTCAAGGGAGTATGGAGACCCAGTACTTC.

This clonotype was observed a single time. This chain joins TRBV9 and TRBJ1-4, with D perhaps matching TRBD1 (5 bases). Between the trimmed V and J ends, which lost 5 bases and 4 bases, there was a span of 15 bases. The CDR3 contains 15 residues. The germline V gene encodes CDR1 SGDLS and CDR2 YYNGEE. The CDR3 nucleotides read TGTGCCAGCAGTTGGGGGGGGGGGTTTAATGAAAAACTGTTTTTT. This translates into CASSWGGGFNEKLFF.

This clonotype was observed many times. This chain links TRBV28 with TRBJ1-6; a possible D gene is TRBD1 (5 bases). The germline CDR1 and CDR2 sequences are MDHEN and SYDVKM. The CDR3 is 13 residues long. The germline V and J ends were trimmed by 6 bases and 9 bases, with 12 bases remaining between them. The CDR3: CASSWDGGSPLHF. In nucleotides, the CDR3 is TGTGCCAGCAGCTGGGACGGGGGTTCACCCCTCCACTTT.

This clonotype showed up just a few times. The CDR3 region is CSARDNSGELFF. The CDR3, as DNA: TGCAGTGCTCGGGACAATTCCGGGGAGCTGTTTTTT. The genes are TRBV20-1 and TRBJ2-2; D perhaps matches TRBD1 (6 bases). The CDR3 runs to 12 residues. V lost 5 bases and J 6 bases, leaving 10 bases between the germline ends. Germline V gene data show CDR1 as DFQATT and CDR2 as SNEGSKA (reference sequence).

Concerning this clonotype itself: A much larger clone sits a single nucleotide away, making a read error possible. The CDR3 does not close with the conserved phenylalanine or tryptophan, likely indicating a read error. This sequence joins TRBV2 and TRBJ1-2, with TRBD1 matching 7 bases. CDR1 is SNHLY, CDR2 FYNNEI, per germline. V shed 1 base, J shed 8 bases, and the junction held 13 bases outside the gene matches. The CDR3 has 16 amino acids. CDR3 in DNA: TGTGCCAGCAGTGAAGTAGACAGGGCCCGCCAAGGAGGCTACACCGTC. Amino acids: CASSEVDRARQGGYTV.

This clonotype was found many times. This chain links TRBV19 with TRBJ2-7; TRBD1 matches at 9 bases. CDR3 length: 16 residues. The J segment lost 0 bases and the V segment lost 5 bases, leaving 8 bases of the junction unmatched. Per germline, CDR1 LNHDA and CDR2 SQIVND (reference sequence). The CDR3 loop reads CASSPRGTGNSYEQYF. The DNA for the CDR3 is TGTGCCAGTAGTCCGAGGGGGACAGGGAACTCCTACGAGCAGTACTTC. Combining the CDR3 with reference TRBV19 and TRBJ2-7 gives the whole variable domain DGGITQSPKYLFRKEGQNVTLSCEQNLNHDAMYWYRQDPGQGLRLIYYSQIVNDFQKGDIAEGYSVSREKKESFPLTVTSAQKNPTAFYLCASSPRGTGNSYEQYFGPGTRLTVT.

The table lists this clonotype with many counts. The chain links TRBV4-1 to TRBJ2-7, with D maybe TRBD1 (6 bases). Germline values: CDR1 MGHRA, CDR2 YSYEKL. Trimming left V 0 bases short and J 1 base short, with 7 bases between. This CDR3 has 14 amino acids. CDR3 loop: CASSQDTGSYEQYF. Written as DNA, the CDR3 is TGCGCCAGCAGCCAAGACACAGGGTCCTACGAGCAGTACTTC.

The rearrangement links TRBV2 to TRBJ2-1; 16 positions match TRBD2. In germline, CDR1 is SNHLY, CDR2 FYNNEI. V lost 8 bases and J lost 7; bases outside the gene matches: 5. CDR3 length: 15 residues. The CDR3 sequence: CASGTSGRAVNEQFF. DNA for the CDR3: TGTGCCAGCGGGACTAGCGGGAGGGCCGTTAATGAGCAGTTCTTC.

The chain employs TRBV20-1 and TRBJ2-7; 9 positions match TRBD1. Trimming at V came to 3 bases and at J to 6 bases, leaving 3 bases not matched to a gene. Per germline, CDR1 DFQATT and CDR2 SNEGSKA (reference sequence). The CDR3 is 12 amino acids. The CDR3 region has the DNA TGCAGTGCTAGGGGACAGGGAACCGAGCAGTACGTC. Translation gives CSARGQGTEQYV.

The V and J genes are TRBV20-1 and TRBJ1-1; 9 bases align to TRBD1. The V and J ends lost 6 bases and 4 bases, in that order; junction bases with no gene match: 3. In germline, CDR1 is DFQATT, CDR2 SNEGSKA (reference sequence). The CDR3 length is 12 residues. The CDR3 DNA reads as TGCAGTGCAAGGACAGGGGTCACTGAAGCTTTCTTT. It encodes CSARTGVTEAFF.

This clonotype was seen ten or more times. The chain combines TRBV27 with TRBJ1-2, with a weak D call TRBD1 (5 bases). This CDR3 is built from 13 residues. Trimming removed 2 bases at V and 8 bases at J, with 12 bases between. The germline gives CDR1 MNHEY, CDR2 SMNVEV (reference sequence). CDR3 DNA: TGTGCCAGCAGTTTAAAAGGGGAATGGGGCTACACCTTC. Translation gives CASSLKGEWGYTF.

The genes are TRBV9 and TRBJ2-1; D possibly uses TRBD1 or TRBD2 (7 bases each). CDR3 length equals 15 residues. Per germline, CDR1 SGDLS and CDR2 YYNGEE. The V end was cut by 3 bases, the J end by 4 bases, with 14 bases between. Here the CDR3 reads CASSAGGGRYNEQFF. The CDR3 nucleotides read TGTGCCAGCAGCGCAGGGGGAGGGCGGTACAATGAGCAGTTCTTC.

The chain joins TRBV6-1 to TRBJ1-1; the D gene is possibly TRBD1 (6 bases). This CDR3 is 13 amino acids long. Germline V lookup: CDR1 MNHNS, CDR2 SASEGT. Trimming removed 7 bases from V and 2 bases from J, with 11 bases in between. The CDR3 region is CASTGVSNTEAFF. The CDR3 nucleotides are TGTGCCAGCACAGGGGTCTCCAACACTGAAGCTTTCTTT.

The chain is built from TRBV3-1 and TRBJ1-6; D is unclear. Germline CDR1 and CDR2: LGHDT and YNNKEL (reference sequence). The CDR3 has 15 residues. V was trimmed by 4 bases and J by 5 bases, leaving 12 bases between them. The CDR3 nucleotides read TGTGCCAGCAGCCTCCTTTGGCCGGATAATTCACCCCTCCACTTT. This translates into CASSLLWPDNSPLHF.